One sample yielded the 20 T cell receptor beta chains listed below, sequenced in a study of blood T cells in healthy people across ages. The use of a sample-barcoded 5' primer and a J-beta primer mix characterized a second PCR of 7 to 11 cycles. TCRdb called the 5' RACE reads again in MiXCR, with one record for every CDR3 protein. The sample includes 2 million or so distinct CDR3 sequences, roughly 52% of them seen just once. The sample comprised blood. These receptors were collected from a woman aged 40 to 55 in good health.

The CDR3: CASSQFPPPASYNEQFF. The CDR3 coding sequence is TGCGCCAGCAGCCAATTCCCACCACCAGCCTCCTACAATGAGCAGTTCTTC. The rearrangement uses TRBV4-3 and TRBJ2-1; the D is unclear. Trimming cost V 2 bases and J 0 bases, with 14 bases left between them. Germline V gene sequence: CDR1 LGHNA, CDR2 YSLEER. The CDR3 runs to 17 residues.

V is TRBV3-1 and J is TRBJ1-2; D unclear. The CDR3 totals 15 residues. Germline V gene lookup returns CDR1 LGHDT and CDR2 YNNKEL (reference sequence). The V gene lost 1 base and the J gene lost 8 bases, with 17 bases spanning the gap. This CDR3 reads CASSQAAWQSGGYTF. In DNA form, the CDR3 reads TGTGCCAGCAGCCAAGCAGCGTGGCAGTCTGGAGGCTACACCTTC.

As to this clonotype: The junction does not match germline at one end; this may be a read error. V gene TRBV4-2 combines with J gene TRBJ2-7; weak D call: TRBD2 (6 bases). The J call is in doubt because the DNA end fits TRBJ2-5 better. Per the germline V gene, CDR1 is LGHNA and CDR2 is YNFKEQ. CDR3 length: 17 amino acids. Written as DNA, the CDR3 is TGTGCCAGCAGCCAAGACGTCCACCCGGGGGAGCAAGGGACCCAGTACTTC. Amino acids: CASSQDVHPGEQGTQYF.

V and J are TRBV4-1 and TRBJ2-3, with D maybe TRBD1 (5 bases). Germline V gene data show CDR1 as MGHRA and CDR2 as YSYEKL. CDR3 length: 13 residues. V was clipped by 0 bases and J by 10 bases, with 11 bases between them. The CDR3 spells CASSQDSGLPQYF. Here the CDR3 DNA reads TGCGCCAGCAGCCAAGATTCAGGGCTGCCGCAGTATTTT.

This clonotype was counted only a few times. The CDR3 loop is CASSLAGGNYQETQYF. The CDR3 DNA is TGCGCCAGCAGCTTGGCCGGGGGAAACTACCAAGAGACCCAGTACTTC. The V gene is TRBV5-1, the J gene TRBJ2-5, with TRBD2 as a possible D gene (6 bases). V lost 0 bases, J lost 0 bases, and 12 bases lay in between. Germline CDR1 and CDR2: SGHRS and YFSETQ. The CDR3 is 16 amino acids.

This clonotype has only a few counts. The chain recombines TRBV20-1 with TRBJ2-6; 10 bases fit TRBD2. With V trimmed by 6 bases and J by 1 base, 15 bases remained unmatched. This CDR3 region has 19 residues. Germline lookup yields CDR1 DFQATT and CDR2 SNEGSKA (reference sequence). CDR3 sequence (DNA): TGCAGTGCATCAGCGGGGGGGCGGTTTGGGATGTCTGGGGCCAACGTCCTGACTTTC. Amino acids: CSASAGGRFGMSGANVLTF.

V gene TRBV18 combines with J gene TRBJ1-5; 7 bases align to TRBD1. The CDR3 is made up of 14 amino acids. Germline loops: CDR1 KGHSH, CDR2 LQKENI. V gave up 3 bases and J gave up 6 bases; unmatched junction bases: 5. CDR3 nucleotides: TGTGCCAGCTCACCCGACAGGGAGAGTCAGCCCCAGCATTTT. Residues: CASSPDRESQPQHF.

This clonotype was recorded a few times. The chain uses TRBV20-1 and TRBJ2-3, with 7 bases that match TRBD2. V trimming: 6 bases; J trimming: 0 bases; junction bases outside the gene matches: 6. The CDR3 loop spans 14 amino acids. Germline V gene lookup returns CDR1 DFQATT and CDR2 SNEGSKA (reference sequence). CDR3 bases: TGCAGTGCGAGGGGACTACTAAGCACAGATACGCAGTATTTT. Amino acids: CSARGLLSTDTQYF.

This clonotype has just a few counts. J is TRBJ2-1 and V is TRBV7-2; D call uncertain. CDR3 size: 12 residues. Germline V gene data show CDR1 as SGHTA and CDR2 as FQGNSA. Trimming stripped 1 base from V and 10 bases from J, with 8 bases between. The chain's CDR3 is CASSLDGIEQFF. CDR3 DNA sequence: TGTGCCAGCAGCTTAGATGGTATAGAGCAGTTCTTC.

This clonotype occurred a few times. The rearrangement uses TRBV6-2 or TRBV6-3 and TRBJ2-1, with no clear D. The CDR3 contains 15 residues. The V end lost 7 bases, the J end lost 0 bases, and 13 bases lay between the germline ends. Per the germline V gene, CDR1 is MNHEY and CDR2 is SVGEGT. DNA of the CDR3: TGTGCCAGCATCGTGGACGGCAGCTCCTACAATGAGCAGTTCTTC. Amino acids: CASIVDGSSYNEQFF.

The chain has TRBV6-5 and TRBJ2-7; no definite D call. The ends were cut back, 3 bases at V and 0 bases at J, with 15 bases in the middle. This CDR3 is 16 amino acids long. Germline V lookup: CDR1 MNHEY, CDR2 SVGAGI. The CDR3: CASSYGLSGSSYEQYF. The CDR3 region has the DNA TGTGCCAGCAGTTATGGTTTAAGTGGCAGCTCCTACGAGCAGTACTTC.

J is TRBJ2-1 and V is TRBV29-1; 7 nucleotides agree with TRBD2. Germline lookup yields CDR1 SQVTM and CDR2 ANQGSEA. This CDR3 has 12 residues. J lost 7 bases, V lost 4 bases, and 4 bases had no gene match. CDR3 sequence (DNA): TGCAGCGTTGGGCGGGGGTGGAATGAGCAGTTCTTC. Protein product: CSVGRGWNEQFF.

This chain links TRBV9 with TRBJ2-1, with D possibly matching TRBD1 (5 bases). The V gene lost 4 bases and the J gene lost 0 bases, with 17 bases spanning the gap. Germline CDR1 reads SGDLS; CDR2 reads YYNGEE. This CDR3 is built from 17 residues. The CDR3 coding sequence is TGTGCCAGCAGCATCCGACAGATCGCAGGCTCCTACAATGAGCAGTTCTTC. This codes for CASSIRQIAGSYNEQFF.

The rearrangement links TRBV12-3 or TRBV12-4 to TRBJ2-4; a possible D gene is TRBD1 (5 bases). The CDR3 covers 14 residues. V lost 5 bases, J lost 1 base, and 9 bases lay in between. The CDR3 DNA reads TGTGCCAGCAGTCGGGCAGGGGCCAAAAACATTCAGTACTTC. It translates to CASSRAGAKNIQYF.

The CDR3 reads CASSSLGLAGGLNEQFF. The DNA for the CDR3 is TGTGCCAGCAGTTCCCTGGGACTAGCGGGGGGGCTCAATGAGCAGTTCTTC. The V gene is TRBV27, the J gene TRBJ2-1, with 16 bases that match TRBD2. CDR1 is MNHEY, CDR2 SMNVEV, per germline (reference sequence). This CDR3 comprises 17 residues. V was pared by 4 bases and J by 6 bases, with 6 bases of the junction left unmatched.

The V and J genes are TRBV5-1 and TRBJ2-5; D is possibly TRBD2 (7 bases). The CDR3 extends over 14 amino acids. Germline V lookup: CDR1 SGHRS, CDR2 YFSETQ. V shed 4 bases and J shed 4 bases, with 14 bases lying between them. The CDR3 here is CASSQRGGTETQYF. The CDR3 nucleotides are TGCGCCAGCAGCCAGAGGGGGGGCACAGAGACCCAGTACTTC.

This clonotype was counted a few times. The chain joins TRBV5-8 to TRBJ2-5; no clear D gene. V shed 3 bases and J shed 3 bases, with 9 bases lying between them. This CDR3 has 13 amino acids. The V gene's germline CDR1 is SGHTS and CDR2 YDEGEE. CDR3 amino acids: CASSSVVEETQYF. In DNA form, the CDR3 reads TGTGCCAGCAGCTCAGTAGTTGAAGAGACCCAGTACTTC.

The V gene is TRBV2, the J gene TRBJ2-7; 7 bases fit TRBD1. V lost 4 bases, J lost 0 bases, and 12 bases stayed unmatched. CDR3 length equals 17 residues. Germline V gives CDR1 SNHLY, CDR2 FYNNEI. The CDR3 here is CASSATQVRGSSYEQYF. Here the CDR3 DNA reads TGTGCCAGCAGTGCTACCCAGGTCAGGGGGAGCTCCTACGAGCAGTACTTC.

The chain is built from TRBV12-3 or TRBV12-4 and TRBJ2-7; D ambiguous. The last part of the DNA fits TRBJ2-5 better; the J call may be wrong. The CDR3 contains 16 residues. CDR3 in DNA: TGTGCCAGCAGTTTAAAGGACCTCTGGGAAGAAGAGACCCAGTACTTC. This gives the protein CASSLKDLWEEETQYF.

This clonotype was detected ten times or more. The chain joins TRBV7-2 to TRBJ2-5; 13 nucleotides match TRBD2. This CDR3 is 16 amino acids long. V dropped 5 bases and J dropped 0; count of bases not matched to a gene: 3. Germline V gene lookup returns CDR1 SGHTA and CDR2 FQGNSA. CDR3 DNA: TGTGCCAGCAGCAAACTAGCGGGGGGGTACCAAGAGACCCAGTACTTC. Its protein product is CASSKLAGGYQETQYF.